This TCR beta chain is from a study of PD-L1 blockade in urothelial cancer. In the study overall: Blood gave a median roughly 150,000 T cells. Study findings and constraints: Expansion of tumor-associated blood clones at 3 weeks was greater in durable-benefit patients.

Patients were diagnosed with urothelial carcinoma, either locally advanced or metastatic. The length of the CDR3 is 17 residues. CDR1 GTSNPN and CDR2 SVGIG come from the germline V gene (reference sequence). The J segment lost 4 bases and the V segment lost 3 bases, leaving 8 bases of the junction unmatched. A word on this clone: Its antigen is as yet unknown.

PCRs were each spiked with synthetic TCR analog templates. Here immunoSEQ multiplex PCR was the method, and the copy in TCRdb shows in-frame clones only, minus some. The table shows 20,000 to 30,000 clones, with approximately 86% occurring only once. The sample was PBMCs, taken around atezolizumab (anti-PD-L1) treatment. The chain combines TRBV30 with TRBJ2-1; 14 bases are shared with TRBD2. This clonotype was sampled from a man between 60 and 75 years old with urothelial cancer. CDR3 sequence (DNA): TGTGCCTGGAGCGTAGGGACTAGCGGGAGTTCGTACAATGAGCAGTTCTTC. Translating it yields CAWSVGTSGSSYNEQFF.